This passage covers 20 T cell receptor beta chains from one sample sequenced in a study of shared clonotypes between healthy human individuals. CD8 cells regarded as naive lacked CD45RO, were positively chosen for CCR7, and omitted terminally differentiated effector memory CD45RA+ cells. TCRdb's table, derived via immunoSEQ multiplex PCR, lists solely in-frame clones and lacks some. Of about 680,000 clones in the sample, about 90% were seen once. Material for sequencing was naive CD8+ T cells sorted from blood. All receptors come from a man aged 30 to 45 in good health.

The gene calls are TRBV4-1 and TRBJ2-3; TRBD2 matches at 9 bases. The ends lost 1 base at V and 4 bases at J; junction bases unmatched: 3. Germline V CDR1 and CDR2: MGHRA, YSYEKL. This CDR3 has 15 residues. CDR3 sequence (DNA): TGCGCCAGCAGCCAAGTGGGACTAGCCCCAGATACGCAGTATTTT. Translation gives CASSQVGLAPDTQYF.

The CDR3 here is CASTLSMGTGNTIYF. The CDR3 region has the DNA TGTGCCAGCACGCTTTCAATGGGGACCGGAAACACCATATATTTT. This chain uses TRBV25-1 with TRBJ1-3; D may be TRBD1 (5 bases). The CDR3 runs 15 residues. Trimming stripped 7 bases from V and 4 bases from J, with 17 bases between. Germline V gene lookup returns CDR1 MGHDK and CDR2 SYGVNS.

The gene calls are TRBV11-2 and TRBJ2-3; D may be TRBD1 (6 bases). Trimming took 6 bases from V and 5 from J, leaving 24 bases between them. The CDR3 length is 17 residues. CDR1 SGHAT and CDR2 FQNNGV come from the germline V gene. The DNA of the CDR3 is TGTGCCAGCAGTCTTGGTGGGGTCAGGGGTTTTGGAGATACGCAGTATTTT. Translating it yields CASSLGGVRGFGDTQYF.

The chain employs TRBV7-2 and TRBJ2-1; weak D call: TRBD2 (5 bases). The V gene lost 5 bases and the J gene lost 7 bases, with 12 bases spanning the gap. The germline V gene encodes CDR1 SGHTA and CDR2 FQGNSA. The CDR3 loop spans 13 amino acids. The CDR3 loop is CASSPWTGNEQFF. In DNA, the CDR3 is TGTGCCAGCAGCCCTTGGACTGGGAATGAGCAGTTCTTC.

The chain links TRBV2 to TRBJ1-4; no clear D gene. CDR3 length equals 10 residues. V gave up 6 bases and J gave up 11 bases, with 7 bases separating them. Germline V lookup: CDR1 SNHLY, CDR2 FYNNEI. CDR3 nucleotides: TGTGCCAGCAGGGGTCGGAAACTGTTTTTT. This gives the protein CASRGRKLFF.

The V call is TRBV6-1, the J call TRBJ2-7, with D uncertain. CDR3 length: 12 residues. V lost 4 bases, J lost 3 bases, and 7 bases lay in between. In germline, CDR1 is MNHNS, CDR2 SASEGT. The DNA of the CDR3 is TGTGCCAGCAGTGGCAGTGACTACGAGCAGTACTTC. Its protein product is CASSGSDYEQYF.

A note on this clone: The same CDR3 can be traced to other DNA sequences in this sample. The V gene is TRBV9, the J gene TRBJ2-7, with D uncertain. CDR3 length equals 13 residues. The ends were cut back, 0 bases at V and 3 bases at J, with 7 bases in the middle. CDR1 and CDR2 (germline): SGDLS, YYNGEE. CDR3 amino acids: CASSVGPGYEQYF. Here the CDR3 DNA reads TGTGCCAGCAGCGTAGGGCCCGGCTACGAGCAGTACTTC.

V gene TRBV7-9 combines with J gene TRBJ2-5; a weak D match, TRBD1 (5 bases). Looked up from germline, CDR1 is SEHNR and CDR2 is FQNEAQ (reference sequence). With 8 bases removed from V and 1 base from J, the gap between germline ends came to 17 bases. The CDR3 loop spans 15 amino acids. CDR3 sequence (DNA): TGTGCCAGCGGCGAGCTGAAGACAGTCCAAGAGACCCAGTACTTC. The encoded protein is CASGELKTVQETQYF.

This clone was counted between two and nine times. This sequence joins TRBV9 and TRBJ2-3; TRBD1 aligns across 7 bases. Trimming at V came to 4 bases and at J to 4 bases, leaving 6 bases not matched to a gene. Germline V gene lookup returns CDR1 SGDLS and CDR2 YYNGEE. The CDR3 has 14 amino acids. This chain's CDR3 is CASSTWDSSDTQYF. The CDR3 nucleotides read TGTGCCAGCAGCACTTGGGACAGTTCAGATACGCAGTATTTT.

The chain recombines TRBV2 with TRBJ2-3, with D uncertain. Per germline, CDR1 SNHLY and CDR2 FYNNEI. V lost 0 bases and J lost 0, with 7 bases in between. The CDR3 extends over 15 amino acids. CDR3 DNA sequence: TGTGCCAGCAGTGAAGCAAGACTCAGCACAGATACGCAGTATTTT. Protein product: CASSEARLSTDTQYF.

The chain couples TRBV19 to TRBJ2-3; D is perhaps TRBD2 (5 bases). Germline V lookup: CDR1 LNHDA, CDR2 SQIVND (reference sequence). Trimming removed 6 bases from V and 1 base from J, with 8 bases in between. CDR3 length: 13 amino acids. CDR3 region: CASSIGGTDTQYF. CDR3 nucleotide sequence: TGTGCCAGTAGCATCGGGGGCACAGATACGCAGTATTTT.

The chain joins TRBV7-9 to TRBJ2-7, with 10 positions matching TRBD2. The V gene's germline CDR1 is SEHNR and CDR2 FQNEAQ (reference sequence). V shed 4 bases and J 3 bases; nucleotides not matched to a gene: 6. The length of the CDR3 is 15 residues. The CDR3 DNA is TGTGCCAGCAGCTCTAGCGGGAGTGGAGACTACGAGCAGTACTTC. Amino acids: CASSSSGSGDYEQYF. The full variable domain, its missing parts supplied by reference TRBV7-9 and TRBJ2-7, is DTGVSQNPRHKITKRGQNVTFRCDPISEHNRLYWYRQTLGQGPEFLTYFQNEAQLEKSRLLSDRFSAERPKGSFSTLEIQRTEQGDSAMYLCASSSSGSGDYEQYFGPGTRLTVT.

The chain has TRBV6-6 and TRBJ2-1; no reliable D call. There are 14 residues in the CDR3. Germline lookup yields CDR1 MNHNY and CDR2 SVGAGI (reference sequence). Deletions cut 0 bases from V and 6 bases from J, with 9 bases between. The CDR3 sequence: CASSYSSQTNEQFF. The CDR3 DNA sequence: TGTGCCAGCAGTTACTCGAGCCAGACCAATGAGCAGTTCTTC.

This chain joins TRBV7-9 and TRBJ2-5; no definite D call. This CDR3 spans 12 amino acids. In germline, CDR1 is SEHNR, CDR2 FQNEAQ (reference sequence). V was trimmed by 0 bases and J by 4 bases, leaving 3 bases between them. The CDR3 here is CASSLAPETQYF. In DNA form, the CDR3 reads TGTGCCAGCAGCTTAGCCCCAGAGACCCAGTACTTC.

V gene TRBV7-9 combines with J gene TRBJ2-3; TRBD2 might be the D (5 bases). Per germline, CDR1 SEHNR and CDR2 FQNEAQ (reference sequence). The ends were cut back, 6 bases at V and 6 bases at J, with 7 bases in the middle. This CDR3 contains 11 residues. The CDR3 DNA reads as TGTGCCAGCAGTCGAGGGGATACGCAGTATTTT. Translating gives CASSRGDTQYF.

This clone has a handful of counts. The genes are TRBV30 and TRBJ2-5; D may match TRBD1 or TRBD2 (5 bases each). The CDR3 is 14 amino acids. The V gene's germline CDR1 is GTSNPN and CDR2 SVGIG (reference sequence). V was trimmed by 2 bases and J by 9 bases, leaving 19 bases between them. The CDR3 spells CAWSTSRWGTAQYF. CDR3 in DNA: TGTGCCTGGAGTACCTCGAGATGGGGGACGGCCCAGTACTTC.

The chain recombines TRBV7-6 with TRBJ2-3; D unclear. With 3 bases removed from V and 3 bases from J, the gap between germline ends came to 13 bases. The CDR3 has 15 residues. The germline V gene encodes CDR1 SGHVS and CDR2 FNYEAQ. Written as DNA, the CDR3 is TGTGCCAGCAGCTTTCGTGCCGGGCGTACAGATACGCAGTATTTT. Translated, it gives CASSFRAGRTDTQYF.

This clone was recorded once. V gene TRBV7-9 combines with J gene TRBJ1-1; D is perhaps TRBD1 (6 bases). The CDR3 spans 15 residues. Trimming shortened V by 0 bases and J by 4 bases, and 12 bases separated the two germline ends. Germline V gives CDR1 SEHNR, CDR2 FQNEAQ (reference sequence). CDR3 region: CASSLALGGRTEAFF. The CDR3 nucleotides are TGTGCCAGCAGCTTAGCCCTGGGGGGGCGCACTGAAGCTTTCTTT.

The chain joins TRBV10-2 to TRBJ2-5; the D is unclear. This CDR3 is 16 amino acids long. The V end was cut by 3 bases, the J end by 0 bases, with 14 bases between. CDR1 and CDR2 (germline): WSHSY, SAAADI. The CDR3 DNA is TGCGCCAGCAGTGAAACGGCAGTTTTTAACCAAGAGACCCAGTACTTC. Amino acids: CASSETAVFNQETQYF.

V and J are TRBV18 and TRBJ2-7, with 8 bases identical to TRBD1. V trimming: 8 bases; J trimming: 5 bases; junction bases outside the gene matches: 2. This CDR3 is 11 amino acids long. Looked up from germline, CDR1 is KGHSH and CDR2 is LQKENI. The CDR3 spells CASRTGHEQYF. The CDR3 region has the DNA TGTGCCAGCCGGACAGGGCACGAGCAGTACTTC. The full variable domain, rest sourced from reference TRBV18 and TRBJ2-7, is NAGVMQNPRHLVRRRGQEARLRCSPMKGHSHVYWYRQLPEEGLKFMVYLQKENIIDESGMPKERFSAEFPKEGPSILRIQQVVRGDSAAYFCASRTGHEQYFGPGTRLTVT.